Presented here are 26 T cell receptor beta chains from one specimen sequenced in a study of shared clonotypes between healthy human individuals. TCRdb's copy holds only in-frame clones and misses some; the assay was immunoSEQ multiplex PCR. Among about 2 million clones, 95% were seen once, and the ten largest hold 0.13%. The source material was naive CD4+ T cells sorted from blood. Subset in this sample: CD45RA+ positively selected. The receptors were sampled from a young man in good health.

The chain carries TRBV28 and TRBJ1-2, with a weak D call TRBD1 (6 bases). The CDR3 runs to 14 residues. Germline lookup yields CDR1 MDHEN and CDR2 SYDVKM. V gave up 3 bases and J gave up 2 bases, with 10 bases separating them. The DNA of the CDR3 is TGTGCCAGCAGTTTTAAGGACAGAAACTATGGCTACACCTTC. It encodes CASSFKDRNYGYTF.

This rearrangement joins TRBV27 to TRBJ1-2; D is undetermined. Trimming shortened V by 5 bases and J by 0 bases, and 7 bases separated the two germline ends. CDR3 length: 13 residues. Germline CDR1 MNHEY, CDR2 SMNVEV (reference sequence). The CDR3 sequence: CASSIGSNYGYTF. CDR3 in DNA: TGTGCCAGCAGTATCGGATCTAACTATGGCTACACCTTC.

V usage is TRBV4-3 and J usage is TRBJ2-2; TRBD2 matches 7 bases. The CDR3 runs 17 residues. The V segment lost 0 bases and the J segment 5 bases; nucleotides outside the gene matches: 9. CDR1 is LGHNA, CDR2 YSLEER, per germline. For the CDR3, the DNA is TGCGCCAGCAGCCAAGATAGAGGCGGGAGAGGTACCGGGGAGCTGTTTTTT. The encoded protein is CASSQDRGGRGTGELFF.

V and J are TRBV25-1 and TRBJ1-4; possible D gene TRBD1, 6 bases. Trimming took 1 base from V and 13 from J, leaving 22 bases between them. Per germline, CDR1 MGHDK and CDR2 SYGVNS. The CDR3 loop spans 16 amino acids. DNA for the CDR3: TGTGCCAGCAGTGAATTAGCCATCTGGGGGACAAGTACACTGTTTTTT. Protein product: CASSELAIWGTSTLFF.

Turning to this clone: This sample also contains other DNA sequences that code for the same CDR3. The chain links TRBV6-1 to TRBJ1-5; the D is unclear. The germline V gene encodes CDR1 MNHNS and CDR2 SASEGT. The CDR3 loop spans 12 amino acids. The V and J ends lost 4 bases and 4 bases respectively, with 5 bases between them. The CDR3 protein is CASSGVNQPQHF. DNA for the CDR3: TGTGCCAGCAGTGGCGTTAATCAGCCCCAGCATTTT.

The chain joins TRBV30 to TRBJ1-2; unclear D gene. Germline CDR1 is GTSNPN and CDR2 is SVGIG (reference sequence). Trimming shortened V by 4 bases and J by 4 bases, and 16 bases separated the two germline ends. This CDR3 contains 14 residues. The chain's CDR3 is CAWTSTNVPYGYTF. In DNA form, the CDR3 reads TGTGCCTGGACTTCAACTAACGTCCCCTATGGCTACACCTTC.

The chain links TRBV7-9 to TRBJ1-4; D not resolved. The V gene's germline CDR1 is SEHNR and CDR2 FQNEAQ (reference sequence). V lost 1 base to trimming and J lost 7 bases, with 13 bases between them. The CDR3 is 15 amino acids. CDR3 in amino acids: CASSLGGSLSEKLFF. As DNA, the CDR3 is TGTGCCAGCAGCTTAGGCGGTTCCTTGAGTGAAAAACTGTTTTTT.

Concerning this clone: Other DNA sequences within the sample encode an identical CDR3. The V gene is TRBV30, the J gene TRBJ1-5; no definite D call. Trimming shortened V by 3 bases and J by 1 base, and 4 bases separated the two germline ends. This CDR3 spans 12 amino acids. Germline V gene data show CDR1 as GTSNPN and CDR2 as SVGIG (reference sequence). CDR3 protein: CAWSGSNQPQHF. CDR3 nucleotide sequence: TGTGCCTGGAGCGGAAGCAATCAGCCCCAGCATTTT.

The V gene is TRBV28, the J gene TRBJ1-4; 9 bases align to TRBD1. The V segment lost 6 bases and the J segment 5 bases; nucleotides outside the gene matches: 7. Germline V gene data show CDR1 as MDHEN and CDR2 as SYDVKM. The CDR3 is 15 amino acids. The CDR3 region has the DNA TGTGCCAGCAGACCCACAGGGGGCGGAAATGAAAAACTGTTTTTT. Amino acids: CASRPTGGGNEKLFF.

The chain recombines TRBV29-1 with TRBJ2-7, with D possibly being TRBD2 (5 bases). The CDR3 has 13 residues. From germline, CDR1 is SQVTM and CDR2 ANQGSEA. The V end lost 6 bases, the J end lost 3 bases, and 15 bases lay between the germline ends. CDR3 loop: CSVSRENVYEQYF. The CDR3 nucleotides are TGCAGCGTGTCAAGGGAGAATGTCTACGAGCAGTACTTC.

This clone was picked up one time. The rearrangement joins TRBV4-2 to TRBJ2-3, with 9 bases that match TRBD2. The CDR3 consists of 19 residues. Per germline, CDR1 LGHNA and CDR2 YNFKEQ. The V segment lost 1 base and the J segment 1 base; nucleotides outside the gene matches: 12. CDR3 residues: CASSQGSGGRALGTDTQYF. The CDR3 DNA reads TGTGCCAGCAGCCAAGGGAGTGGCGGGAGGGCCCTCGGCACAGATACGCAGTATTTT.

The sample holds one count of this clone. V is TRBV7-9 and J is TRBJ2-6; D remains unclear. Germline V gene data show CDR1 as SEHNR and CDR2 as FQNEAQ (reference sequence). The CDR3 loop spans 13 amino acids. The V end was cut by 4 bases, the J end by 2 bases, with 3 bases between. The CDR3 DNA follows: TGTGCCAGCAGCTCCCCTGGGGCCAACGTCCTGACTTTC. Protein: CASSSPGANVLTF.

This chain links TRBV10-3 with TRBJ1-2; perhaps TRBD1 as D (5 bases). There are 13 residues in the CDR3. V was clipped by 10 bases and J by 2 bases, with 14 bases between them. Per the germline V gene, CDR1 is ENHRY and CDR2 is SYGVKD. CDR3: CASRKGRNYGYTF. In nucleotides, the CDR3 is TGTGCCAGCAGGAAGGGACGGAACTATGGCTACACCTTC.

The chain has TRBV7-8 and TRBJ2-7, with TRBD1 identical over 12 bases. This CDR3 contains 16 residues. The germline gives CDR1 SGHVS, CDR2 FQNEAQ. J lost 3 bases, V lost 1 base, and 4 bases had no gene match. The CDR3: CASSLGDRGRDYEQYF. DNA of the CDR3: TGTGCCAGCAGCTTAGGGGACAGGGGGCGAGACTACGAGCAGTACTTC.

The genes are TRBV7-2 and TRBJ2-4, with 7 bases that match TRBD2. Looked up from germline, CDR1 is SGHTA and CDR2 is FQGNSA. CDR3 size: 15 residues. The trim removed 1 base at V and 7 bases at J, leaving 7 bases unmatched. The CDR3 DNA is TGTGCCAGCAGCTTAGGAGGACTAGAAGGGAACATTCAGTACTTC. Its translation: CASSLGGLEGNIQYF.

V and J are TRBV9 and TRBJ2-1; no reliable D call. The V end lost 0 bases, the J end lost 1 base, and 8 bases lay between the germline ends. Germline V CDR1 and CDR2: SGDLS, YYNGEE. The CDR3 has 15 amino acids. The chain's CDR3 is CASSVETVSYNEQFF. The DNA for the CDR3 is TGTGCCAGCAGCGTAGAAACGGTTTCCTACAATGAGCAGTTCTTC. Full variable domain (rest looked up from reference TRBV9 and TRBJ2-1): DSGVTQTPKHLITATGQRVTLRCSPRSGDLSVYWYQQSLDQGLQFLIQYYNGEERAKGNILERFSAQQFPDLHSELNLSSLELGDSALYFCASSVETVSYNEQFFGPGTRLTVL.

This sequence joins TRBV6-6 and TRBJ1-6; D gene uncertain. This CDR3 contains 12 residues. Germline V gene lookup returns CDR1 MNHNY and CDR2 SVGAGI (reference sequence). Trimming pared 7 bases from V and 9 bases from J, leaving 10 bases between. The CDR3 bases are TGTGCCAGCATGGATTGGGGTTCACCCCTCCACTTT. This translates into CASMDWGSPLHF.

This chain uses TRBV9 with TRBJ2-5; 7 bases align to TRBD2. The CDR3 totals 18 residues. CDR1 and CDR2 (germline): SGDLS, YYNGEE. V trimming: 0 bases; J trimming: 2 bases; junction bases outside the gene matches: 13. This CDR3 is CASSVAPLPTGGQETQYF. The DNA for the CDR3 is TGTGCCAGCAGCGTAGCCCCACTACCTACCGGGGGGCAAGAGACCCAGTACTTC.

Remarks on this clone: Likely a read error: the CDR3 ends without its conserved phenylalanine or tryptophan. Because the CDR3's place on the DNA is in doubt, the DNA is left out and the CDR3 is given as listed by TCRdb. The rearrangement links TRBV21-1 to TRBJ2-7; the table's D gene call, TRBD2, was not cross checked with the DNA. TRBV21-1 is given as a pseudogene. The CDR3 is 10 amino acids long, termini counted. The CDR3 sequence: CASSKSEYRS.

The chain joins TRBV11-2 to TRBJ1-6; no clear D. The V and J ends lost 4 bases and 10 bases respectively, with 17 bases between them. Per germline, CDR1 SGHAT and CDR2 FQNNGV. The CDR3 is made up of 15 amino acids. The CDR3 sequence is CASSSRVDLHSPLHF. The DNA of the CDR3 is TGTGCCAGCAGCTCTAGGGTGGACCTACACTCACCCCTCCACTTT.

V gene TRBV5-6 combines with J gene TRBJ2-1; 9 nucleotides agree with TRBD1. The CDR3 length is 15 residues. CDR1 is SGHDT, CDR2 YYEEEE, per germline. V lost 5 bases to trimming and J lost 3 bases; unmatched junction nucleotides: 6. CDR3 residues: CASRARTGVYNEQFF. CDR3 bases: TGTGCCAGCAGGGCTCGGACAGGGGTCTACAATGAGCAGTTCTTC.

The rearrangement uses TRBV5-4 and TRBJ2-2; TRBD1 aligns across 10 bases. V lost 4 bases to trimming and J lost 6 bases; unmatched junction nucleotides: 6. Per germline, CDR1 SGHNT and CDR2 YYREEE (reference sequence). The length of the CDR3 is 15 residues. The CDR3 region has the DNA TGTGCCAGCAGCCACCGGGACAGGGGTCCCGGGGAGCTGTTTTTT. Translated: CASSHRDRGPGELFF.

This chain connects TRBV30 to TRBJ2-7; TRBD2 matches 9 bases. V shed 3 bases, J shed 5 bases, and the junction held 11 bases outside the gene matches. Germline lookup yields CDR1 GTSNPN and CDR2 SVGIG (reference sequence). The length of the CDR3 is 15 residues. Here the CDR3 DNA reads TGTGCCTGGAGCGGTGGACTAGCGCTCCGGAACGAGCAGTACTTC. Its translation is CAWSGGLALRNEQYF.

The chain has TRBV5-4 and TRBJ2-3, with D hard to call. Trimming stripped 1 base from V and 5 bases from J, with 8 bases between. CDR1 and CDR2 from the germline V gene are SGHNT and YYREEE (reference sequence). The CDR3 is made up of 13 amino acids. The CDR3 spells CASSLFGLDTQYF. As DNA, the CDR3 is TGTGCCAGCAGCTTGTTTGGTTTAGATACGCAGTATTTT.

The CDR3 is CAWNIGGSNTEAFF. DNA for the CDR3: TGTGCCTGGAATATTGGCGGATCGAACACTGAAGCTTTCTTT. The chain combines TRBV30 with TRBJ1-1; D gene uncertain. Trimming cost V 4 bases and J 1 base, with 13 bases left between them. The CDR3 covers 14 residues. Germline V CDR1 and CDR2: GTSNPN, SVGIG (reference sequence).

The genes are TRBV7-9 and TRBJ2-3, with TRBD2 matching over 10 bases. Germline V gene lookup returns CDR1 SEHNR and CDR2 FQNEAQ (reference sequence). The CDR3 runs 19 residues. Trimming took 6 bases from V and 6 from J; bases not matched to a gene: 21. CDR3 DNA: TGTGCCAGCAGTAAAACCCGGCTAGCGGGAGCGTTGAGTATTGATACGCAGTATTTT. Its translation is CASSKTRLAGALSIDTQYF.